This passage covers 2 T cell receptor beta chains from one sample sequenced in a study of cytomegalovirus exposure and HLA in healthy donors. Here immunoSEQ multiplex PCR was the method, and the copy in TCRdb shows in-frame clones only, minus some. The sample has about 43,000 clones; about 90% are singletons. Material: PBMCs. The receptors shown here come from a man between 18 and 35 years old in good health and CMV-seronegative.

The CDR3 region is CASTRARSTGAGEQYF. The CDR3 DNA reads TGTGCCAGTACGAGGGCCCGATCGACGGGAGCTGGGGAGCAGTATTTT. The rearrangement joins TRBV19 to TRBJ2-3, with D possibly matching TRBD2 (6 bases). Germline loops: CDR1 LNHDA, CDR2 SQIVND (reference sequence). Trimming pared 7 bases from V and 11 bases from J, leaving 28 bases between. The CDR3 is made up of 16 amino acids.

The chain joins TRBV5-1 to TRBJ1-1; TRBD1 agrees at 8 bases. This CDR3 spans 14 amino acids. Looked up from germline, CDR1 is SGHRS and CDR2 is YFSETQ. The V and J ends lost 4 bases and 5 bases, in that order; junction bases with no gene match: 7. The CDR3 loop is CASSPGQGGTEAFF. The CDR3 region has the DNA TGCGCCAGCAGCCCCGGACAGGGCGGGACTGAAGCTTTCTTT.